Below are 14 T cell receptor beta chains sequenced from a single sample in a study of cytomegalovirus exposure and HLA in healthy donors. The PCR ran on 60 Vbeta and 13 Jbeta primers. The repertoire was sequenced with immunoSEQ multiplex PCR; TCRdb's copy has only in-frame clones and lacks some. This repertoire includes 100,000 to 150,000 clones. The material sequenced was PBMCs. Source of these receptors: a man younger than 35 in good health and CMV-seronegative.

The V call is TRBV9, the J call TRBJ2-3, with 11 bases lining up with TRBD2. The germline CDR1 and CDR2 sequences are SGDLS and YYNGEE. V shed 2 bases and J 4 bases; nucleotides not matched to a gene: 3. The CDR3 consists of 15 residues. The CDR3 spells CASSVLAGGADTQYF. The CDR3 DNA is TGTGCCAGCAGCGTTCTAGCGGGAGGCGCAGATACGCAGTATTTT.

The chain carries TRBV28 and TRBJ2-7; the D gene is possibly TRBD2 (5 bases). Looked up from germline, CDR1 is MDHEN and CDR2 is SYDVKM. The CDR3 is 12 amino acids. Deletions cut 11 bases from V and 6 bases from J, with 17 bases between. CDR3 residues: CASWTYLGEQYF. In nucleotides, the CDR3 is TGTGCCTCTTGGACTTATCTTGGCGAGCAGTACTTC.

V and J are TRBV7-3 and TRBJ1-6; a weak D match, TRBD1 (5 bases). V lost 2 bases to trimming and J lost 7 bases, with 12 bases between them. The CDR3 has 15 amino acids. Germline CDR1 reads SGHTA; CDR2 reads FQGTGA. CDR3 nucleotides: TGTGCCAGCAGCTTAGGGGCCCAAATAAATTCACCCCTCCACTTT. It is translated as CASSLGAQINSPLHF.

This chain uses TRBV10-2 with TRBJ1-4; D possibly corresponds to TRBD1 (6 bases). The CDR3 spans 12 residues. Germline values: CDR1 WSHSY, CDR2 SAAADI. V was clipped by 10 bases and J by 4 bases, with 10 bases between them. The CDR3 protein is CATRQDNEKLFF. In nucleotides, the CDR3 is TGCGCCACAAGACAGGATAATGAAAAACTGTTTTTT.

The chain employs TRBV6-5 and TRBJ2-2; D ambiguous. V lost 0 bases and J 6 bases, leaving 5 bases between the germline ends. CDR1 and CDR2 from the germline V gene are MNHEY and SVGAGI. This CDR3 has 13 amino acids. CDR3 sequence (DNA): TGTGCCAGCAGTTACTCCTTCGCCGGGGAGCTGTTTTTT. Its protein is CASSYSFAGELFF.

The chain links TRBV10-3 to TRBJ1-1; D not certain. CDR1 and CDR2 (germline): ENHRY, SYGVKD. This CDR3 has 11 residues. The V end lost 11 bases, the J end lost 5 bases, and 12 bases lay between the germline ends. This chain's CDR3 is CASGGSTEAFF. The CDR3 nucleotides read TGTGCCTCAGGAGGGAGTACTGAAGCTTTCTTT.

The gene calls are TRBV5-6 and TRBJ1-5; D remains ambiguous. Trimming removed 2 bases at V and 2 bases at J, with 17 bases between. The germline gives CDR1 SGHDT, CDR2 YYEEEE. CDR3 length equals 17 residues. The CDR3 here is CASSFYVSSTGNQPQHF. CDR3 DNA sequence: TGTGCCAGCAGCTTTTACGTGTCAAGCACGGGCAATCAGCCCCAGCATTTT.

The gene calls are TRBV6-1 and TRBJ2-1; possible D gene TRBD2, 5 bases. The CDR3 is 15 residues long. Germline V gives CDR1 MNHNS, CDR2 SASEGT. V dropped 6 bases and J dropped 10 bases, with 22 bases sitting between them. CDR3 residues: CASSQSEVAGREQFF. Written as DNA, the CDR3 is TGTGCCAGCAGCCAATCGGAGGTTGCTGGGCGAGAGCAGTTCTTC.

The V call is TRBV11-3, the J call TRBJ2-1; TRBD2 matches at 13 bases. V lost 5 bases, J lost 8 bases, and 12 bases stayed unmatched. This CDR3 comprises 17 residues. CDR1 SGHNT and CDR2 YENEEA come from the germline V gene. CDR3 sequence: CASSPRAGLAGEYEQFF. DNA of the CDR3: TGTGCCAGCAGCCCGAGGGCTGGACTAGCGGGAGAGTATGAGCAGTTCTTC.

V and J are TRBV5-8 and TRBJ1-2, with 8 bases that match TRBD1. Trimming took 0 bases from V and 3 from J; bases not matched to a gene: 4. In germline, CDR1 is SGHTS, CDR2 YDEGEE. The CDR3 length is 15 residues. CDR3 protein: CASSLGTGLDYGYTF. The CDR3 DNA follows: TGTGCCAGCAGCTTGGGGACAGGGCTTGACTATGGCTACACCTTC. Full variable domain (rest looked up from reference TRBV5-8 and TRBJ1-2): EAGVTQSPTHLIKTRGQQATLRCSPISGHTSVYWYQQALGLGLQFLLWYDEGEERNRGNFPPRFSGRQFPNYSSELNVNALELEDSALYLCASSLGTGLDYGYTFGSGTRLTVV.

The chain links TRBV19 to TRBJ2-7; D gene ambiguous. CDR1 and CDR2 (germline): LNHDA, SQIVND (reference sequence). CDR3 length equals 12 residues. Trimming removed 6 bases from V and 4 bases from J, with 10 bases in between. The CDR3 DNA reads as TGTGCCAGTAGCACTAAATCGTACGAGCAGTACTTC. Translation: CASSTKSYEQYF.

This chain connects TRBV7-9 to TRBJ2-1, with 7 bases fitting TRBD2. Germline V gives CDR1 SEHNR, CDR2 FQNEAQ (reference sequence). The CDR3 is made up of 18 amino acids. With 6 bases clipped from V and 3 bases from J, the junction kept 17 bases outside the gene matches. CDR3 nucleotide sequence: TGTGCCAGCAGGCGAGGGTTCGGTAGCGGGTATGTCTACAATGAGCAGTTCTTC. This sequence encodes CASRRGFGSGYVYNEQFF.

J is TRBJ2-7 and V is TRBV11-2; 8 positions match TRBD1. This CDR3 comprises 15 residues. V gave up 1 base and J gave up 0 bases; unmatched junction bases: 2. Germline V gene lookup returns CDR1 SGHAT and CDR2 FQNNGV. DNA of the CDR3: TGTGCCAGCAGCTTAGGGACAGGGAACTCCTACGAGCAGTACTTC. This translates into CASSLGTGNSYEQYF.

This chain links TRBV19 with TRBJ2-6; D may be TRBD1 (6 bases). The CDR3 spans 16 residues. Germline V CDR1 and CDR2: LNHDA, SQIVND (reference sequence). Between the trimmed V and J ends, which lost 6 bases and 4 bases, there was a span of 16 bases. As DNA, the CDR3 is TGTGCCAGTAGAATTAGTCGACAGGCCGGGGCCAACGTCCTGACTTTC. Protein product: CASRISRQAGANVLTF.